The T cell receptor (beta chain) under discussion was sequenced for a study of cytomegalovirus exposure and HLA in healthy donors. Findings and caveats of the study: Segments of the TCR beta V type were, in most cases, productive about 87% or about 30% of the time in an earlier analysis. TCR beta sequences reportedly predicted most subjects' HLA-A and HLA-B alleles accurately. Several of the most significant clusters were apparently associated with common viral pathogens in a later analysis.

The V gene lost 3 bases and the J gene lost 0 bases, with 9 bases spanning the gap. Germline V gene data show CDR1 as SGHTA and CDR2 as FQGNSA. The CDR3 contains 16 residues. On this clone: Its antigen is unidentified.

The PCR contained 60 Vbeta and 13 Jbeta primers. Data came from immunoSEQ multiplex PCR; TCRdb stores just in-frame clones and leaves some out. The table records about 170,000 clones, about 69% of them present only once. This rearrangement joins TRBV7-2 to TRBJ2-6; D possibly corresponds to TRBD2 (6 bases). The source material was PBMCs. This sequence was found in a human donor in good health. CDR3 sequence (DNA): TGTGCCAGCAGCTTGGACGGGAGCTCTGGGGCCAACGTCCTGACTTTC. This sequence encodes CASSLDGSSGANVLTF.